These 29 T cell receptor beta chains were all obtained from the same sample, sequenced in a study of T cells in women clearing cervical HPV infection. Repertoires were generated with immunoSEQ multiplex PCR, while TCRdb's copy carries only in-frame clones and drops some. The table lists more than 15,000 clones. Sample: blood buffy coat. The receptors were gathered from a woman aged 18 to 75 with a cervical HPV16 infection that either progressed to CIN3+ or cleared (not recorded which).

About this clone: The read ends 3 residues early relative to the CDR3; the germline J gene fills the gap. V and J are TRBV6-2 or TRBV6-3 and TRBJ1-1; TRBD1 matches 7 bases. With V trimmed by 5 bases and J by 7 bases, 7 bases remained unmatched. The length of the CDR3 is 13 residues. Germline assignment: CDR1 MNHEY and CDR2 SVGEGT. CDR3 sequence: CASSGDRVLEAFF. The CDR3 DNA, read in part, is TGTGCCAGCAGTGGCGACAGGGTTCTTGAA.

CDR3 amino acids: CASSISPWGQTSTGHTGELFF. CDR3 DNA (partial): TGTGCCAGTAGTATTTCCCCTTGGGGCCAAACGTCGACAGGACACACCGGGGAG. The chain employs TRBV19 and TRBJ2-2; a weak D match, TRBD1 (6 bases). The read comes to an end 3 residues before the CDR3 does, leaving the germline J gene to fill in the end. The germline V gene encodes CDR1 LNHDA and CDR2 SQIVND (reference sequence). Trimming stripped 3 bases from V and 3 bases from J, with 29 bases between. The CDR3 runs 21 residues.

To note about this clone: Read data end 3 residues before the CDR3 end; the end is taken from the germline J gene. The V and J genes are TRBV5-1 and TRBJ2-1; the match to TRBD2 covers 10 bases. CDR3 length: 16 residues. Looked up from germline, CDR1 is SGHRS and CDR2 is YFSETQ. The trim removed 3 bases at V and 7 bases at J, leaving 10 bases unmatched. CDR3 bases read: TGCGCCAGCAGCTCTGGGGTTAGCGGGAGGACGAATGAG. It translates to CASSSGVSGRTNE. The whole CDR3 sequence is CASSSGVSGRTNEQFF.

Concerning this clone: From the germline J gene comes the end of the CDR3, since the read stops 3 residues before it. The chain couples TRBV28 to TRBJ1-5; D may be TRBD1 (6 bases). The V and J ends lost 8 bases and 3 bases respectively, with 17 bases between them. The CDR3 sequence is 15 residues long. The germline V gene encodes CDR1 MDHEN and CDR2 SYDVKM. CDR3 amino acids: CASLQRGFNNQPQHF. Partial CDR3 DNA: TGTGCCAGCCTTCAGAGGGGGTTTAACAATCAGCCC.

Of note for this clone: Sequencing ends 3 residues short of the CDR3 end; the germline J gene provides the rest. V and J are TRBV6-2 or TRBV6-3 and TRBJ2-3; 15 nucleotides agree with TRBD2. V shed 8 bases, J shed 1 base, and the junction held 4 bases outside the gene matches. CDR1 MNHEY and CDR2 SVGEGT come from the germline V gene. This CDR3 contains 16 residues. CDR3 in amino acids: CASRGLAGGRTDTQYF. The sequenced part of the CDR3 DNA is TGTGCCAGCCGGGGACTAGCGGGAGGACGCACAGATACG.

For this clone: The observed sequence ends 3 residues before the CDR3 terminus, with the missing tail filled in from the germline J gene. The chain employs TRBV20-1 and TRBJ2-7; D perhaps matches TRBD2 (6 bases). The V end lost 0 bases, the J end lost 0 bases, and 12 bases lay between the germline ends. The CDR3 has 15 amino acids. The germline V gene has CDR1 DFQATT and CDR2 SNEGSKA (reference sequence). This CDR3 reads CSAREGRGSSYEQYF. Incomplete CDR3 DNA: TGCAGTGCTAGAGAGGGGCGGGGTAGCTCCTACGAG.

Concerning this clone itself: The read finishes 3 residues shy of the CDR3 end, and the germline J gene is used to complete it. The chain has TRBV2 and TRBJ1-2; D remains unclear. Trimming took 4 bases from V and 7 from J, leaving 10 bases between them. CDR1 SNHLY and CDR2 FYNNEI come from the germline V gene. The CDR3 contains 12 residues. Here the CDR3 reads CASSASLRGYTF. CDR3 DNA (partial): TGTGCCAGCAGTGCGTCACTACGTGGC.

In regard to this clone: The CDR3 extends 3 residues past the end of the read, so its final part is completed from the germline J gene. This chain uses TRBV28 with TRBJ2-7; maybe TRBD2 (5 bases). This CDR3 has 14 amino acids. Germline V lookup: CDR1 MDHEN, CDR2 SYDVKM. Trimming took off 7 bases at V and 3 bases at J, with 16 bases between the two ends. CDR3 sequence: CASNLMGADYEQYF. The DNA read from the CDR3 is TGTGCCAGCAACCTAATGGGAGCGGACTACGAG.

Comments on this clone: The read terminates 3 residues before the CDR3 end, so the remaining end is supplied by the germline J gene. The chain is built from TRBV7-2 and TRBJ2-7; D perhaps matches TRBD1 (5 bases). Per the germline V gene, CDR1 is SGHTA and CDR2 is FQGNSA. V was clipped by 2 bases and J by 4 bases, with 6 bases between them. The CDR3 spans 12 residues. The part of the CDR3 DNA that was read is TGTGCCAGCAGCTTACAGGGTTACGAG. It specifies CASSLQGYE. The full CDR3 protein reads CASSLQGYEQYF. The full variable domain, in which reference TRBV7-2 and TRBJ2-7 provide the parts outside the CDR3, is GAGVSQSPSNKVTEKGKDVELRCDPISGHTALYWYRQSLGQGLEFLIYFQGNSAPDKSGLPSDRFSAERTGGSVSTLTIQRTQQEDSAVYLCASSLQGYEQYFGPGTRLTVT.

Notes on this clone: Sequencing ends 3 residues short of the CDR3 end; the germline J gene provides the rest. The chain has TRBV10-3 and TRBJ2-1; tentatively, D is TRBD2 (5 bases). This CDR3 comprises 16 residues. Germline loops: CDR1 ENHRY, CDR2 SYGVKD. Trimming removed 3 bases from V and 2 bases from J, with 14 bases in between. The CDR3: CAISELLVSTYNEQFF. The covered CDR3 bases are TGTGCCATCAGTGAATTACTAGTCTCTACCTACAATGAG.

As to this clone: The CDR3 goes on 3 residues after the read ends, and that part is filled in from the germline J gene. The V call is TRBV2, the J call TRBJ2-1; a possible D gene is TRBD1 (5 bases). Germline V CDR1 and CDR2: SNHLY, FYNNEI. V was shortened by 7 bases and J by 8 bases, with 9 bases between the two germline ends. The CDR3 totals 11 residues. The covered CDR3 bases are TGTGCCAGCAAGCTCAGGGATGAG. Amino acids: CASKLRDE. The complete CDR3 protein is CASKLRDEQFF.

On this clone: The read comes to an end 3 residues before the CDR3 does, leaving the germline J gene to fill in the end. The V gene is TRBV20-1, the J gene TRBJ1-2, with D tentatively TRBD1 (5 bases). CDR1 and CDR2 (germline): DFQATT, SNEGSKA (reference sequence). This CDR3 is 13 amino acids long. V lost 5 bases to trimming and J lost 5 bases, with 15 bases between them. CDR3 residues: CSAAPPGGYGYTF. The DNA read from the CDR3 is TGCAGTGCTGCACCCCCGGGGGGGTATGGC.

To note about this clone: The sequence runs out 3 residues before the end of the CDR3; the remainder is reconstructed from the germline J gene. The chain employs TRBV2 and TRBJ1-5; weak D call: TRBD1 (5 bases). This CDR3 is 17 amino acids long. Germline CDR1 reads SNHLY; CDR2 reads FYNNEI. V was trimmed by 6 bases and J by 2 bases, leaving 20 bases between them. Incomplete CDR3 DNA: TGTGCCAGCAGGGGGAGACAGTTCCAGGAGGGCAATCAGCCC. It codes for CASRGRQFQEGNQP. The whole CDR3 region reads CASRGRQFQEGNQPQHF.

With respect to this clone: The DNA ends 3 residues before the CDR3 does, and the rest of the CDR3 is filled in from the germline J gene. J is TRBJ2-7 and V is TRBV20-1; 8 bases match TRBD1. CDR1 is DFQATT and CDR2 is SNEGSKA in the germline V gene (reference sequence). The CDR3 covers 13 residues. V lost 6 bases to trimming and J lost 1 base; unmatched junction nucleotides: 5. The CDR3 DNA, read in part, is TGCAGTGCCGAGGGGGACAGGTCCTACGAG. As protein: CSAEGDRSYE. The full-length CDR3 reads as CSAEGDRSYEQYF.

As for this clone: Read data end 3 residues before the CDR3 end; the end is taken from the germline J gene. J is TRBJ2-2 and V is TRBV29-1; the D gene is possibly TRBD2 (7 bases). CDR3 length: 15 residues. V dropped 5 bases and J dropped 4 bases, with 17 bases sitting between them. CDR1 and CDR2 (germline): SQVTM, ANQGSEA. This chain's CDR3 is CSVLGGQLGTGELFF. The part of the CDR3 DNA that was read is TGCAGCGTTCTGGGGGGGCAGTTAGGCACCGGGGAG.

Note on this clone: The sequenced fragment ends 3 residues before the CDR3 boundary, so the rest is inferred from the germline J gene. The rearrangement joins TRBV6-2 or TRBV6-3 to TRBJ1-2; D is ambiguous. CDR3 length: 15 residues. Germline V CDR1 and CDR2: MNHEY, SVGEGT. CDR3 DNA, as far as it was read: TGTGCCAGCAGTTCCGCGGCCATCCAACACTGGGGC. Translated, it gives CASSSAAIQHWG. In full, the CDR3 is CASSSAAIQHWGYTF.

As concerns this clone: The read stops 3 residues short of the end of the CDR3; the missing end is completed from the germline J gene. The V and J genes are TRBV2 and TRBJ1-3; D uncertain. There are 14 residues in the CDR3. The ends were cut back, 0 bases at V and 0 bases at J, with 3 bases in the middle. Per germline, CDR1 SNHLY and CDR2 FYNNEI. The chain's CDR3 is CASSEARSGNTIYF. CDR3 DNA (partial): TGTGCCAGCAGTGAAGCGCGCTCTGGAAACACC.

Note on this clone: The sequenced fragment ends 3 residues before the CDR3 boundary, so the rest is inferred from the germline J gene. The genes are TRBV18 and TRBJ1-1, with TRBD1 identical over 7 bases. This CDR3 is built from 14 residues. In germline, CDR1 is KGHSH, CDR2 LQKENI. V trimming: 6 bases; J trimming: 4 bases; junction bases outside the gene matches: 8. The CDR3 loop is CASSPDRASTEAFF. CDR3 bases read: TGTGCCAGCTCCCCAGACAGGGCGAGCACTGAA.

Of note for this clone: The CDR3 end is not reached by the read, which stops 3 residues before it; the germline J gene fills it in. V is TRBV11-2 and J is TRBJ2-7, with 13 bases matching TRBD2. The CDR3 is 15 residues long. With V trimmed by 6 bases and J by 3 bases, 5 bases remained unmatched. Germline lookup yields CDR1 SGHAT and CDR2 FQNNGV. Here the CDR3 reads CASSQTSGRFYEQYF. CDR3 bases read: TGTGCCAGCAGTCAGACTAGCGGGAGGTTCTACGAG.

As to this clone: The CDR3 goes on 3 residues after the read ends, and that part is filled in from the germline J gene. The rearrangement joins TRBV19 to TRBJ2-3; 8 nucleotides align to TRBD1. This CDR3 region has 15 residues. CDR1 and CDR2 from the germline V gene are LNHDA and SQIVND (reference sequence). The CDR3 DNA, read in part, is TGTGCCAGTAGTAGGGCCGGACAGGGCAGAGAGACG. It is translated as CASSRAGQGRET. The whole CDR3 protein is CASSRAGQGRETQYF.

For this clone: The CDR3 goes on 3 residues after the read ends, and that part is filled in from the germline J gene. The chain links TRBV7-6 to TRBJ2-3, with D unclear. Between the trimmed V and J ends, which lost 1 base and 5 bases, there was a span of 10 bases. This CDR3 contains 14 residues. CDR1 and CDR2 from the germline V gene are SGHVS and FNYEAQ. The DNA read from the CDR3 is TGTGCCAGCAGCTTAGAGGCGGTTGGAGATACG. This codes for CASSLEAVGDT. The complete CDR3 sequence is CASSLEAVGDTQYF.

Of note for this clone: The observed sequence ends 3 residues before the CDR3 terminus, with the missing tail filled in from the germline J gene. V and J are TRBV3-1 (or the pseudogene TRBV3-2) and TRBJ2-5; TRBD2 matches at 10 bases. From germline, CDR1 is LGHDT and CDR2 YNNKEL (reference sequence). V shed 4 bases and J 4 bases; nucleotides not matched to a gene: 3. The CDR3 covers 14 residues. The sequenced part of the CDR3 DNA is TGTGCCAGCAGCCGTCTAGCGGGGGTAGAGACC. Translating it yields CASSRLAGVET. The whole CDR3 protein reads CASSRLAGVETQYF.

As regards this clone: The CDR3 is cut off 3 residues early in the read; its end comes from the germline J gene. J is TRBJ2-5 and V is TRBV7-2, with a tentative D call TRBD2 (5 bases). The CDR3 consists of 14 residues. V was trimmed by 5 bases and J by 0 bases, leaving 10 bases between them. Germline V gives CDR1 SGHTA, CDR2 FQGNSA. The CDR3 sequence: CASSHNGDQETQYF. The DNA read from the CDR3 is TGTGCCAGCAGCCATAACGGGGACCAAGAGACC.

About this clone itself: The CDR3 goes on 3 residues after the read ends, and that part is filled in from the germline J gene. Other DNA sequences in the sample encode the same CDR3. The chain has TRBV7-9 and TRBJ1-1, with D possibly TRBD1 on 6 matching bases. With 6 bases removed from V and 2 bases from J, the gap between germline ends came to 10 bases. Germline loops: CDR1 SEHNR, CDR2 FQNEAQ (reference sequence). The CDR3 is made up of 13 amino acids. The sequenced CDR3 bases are TGTGCCAGCAGTGAACAGGGTAACACTGAA. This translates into CASSEQGNTE. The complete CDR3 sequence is CASSEQGNTEAFF.

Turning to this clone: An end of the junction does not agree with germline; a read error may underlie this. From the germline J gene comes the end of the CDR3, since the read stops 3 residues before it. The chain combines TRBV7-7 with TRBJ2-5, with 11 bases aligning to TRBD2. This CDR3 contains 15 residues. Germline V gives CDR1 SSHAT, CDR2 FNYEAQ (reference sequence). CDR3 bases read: TGTGCTAGCAGCTCTAGCGGGGGGACCCAAGAGACC. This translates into CASSSSGGTQET. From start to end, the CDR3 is CASSSSGGTQETQYF.

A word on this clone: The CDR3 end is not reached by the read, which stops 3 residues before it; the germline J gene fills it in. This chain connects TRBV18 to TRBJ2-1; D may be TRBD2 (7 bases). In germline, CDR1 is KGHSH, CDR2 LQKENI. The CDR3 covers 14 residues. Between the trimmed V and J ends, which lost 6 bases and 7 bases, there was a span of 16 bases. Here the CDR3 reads CASSKRGGLNEQFF. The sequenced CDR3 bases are TGTGCCAGCTCGAAGAGGGGGGGGTTGAATGAG.

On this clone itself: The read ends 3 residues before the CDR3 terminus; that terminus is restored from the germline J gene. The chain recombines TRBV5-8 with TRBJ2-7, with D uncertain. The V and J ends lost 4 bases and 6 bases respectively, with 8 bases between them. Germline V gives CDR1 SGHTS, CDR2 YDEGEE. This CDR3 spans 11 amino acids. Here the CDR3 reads CASSRVVEQYF. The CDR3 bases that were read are TGTGCCAGCAGCCGGGTGGTCGAG.

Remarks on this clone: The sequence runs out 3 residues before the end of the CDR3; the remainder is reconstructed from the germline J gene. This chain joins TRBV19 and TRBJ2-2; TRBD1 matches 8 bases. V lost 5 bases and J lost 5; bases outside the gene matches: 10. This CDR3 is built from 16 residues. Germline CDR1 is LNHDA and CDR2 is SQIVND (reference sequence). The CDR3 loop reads CASSARTGSGTGELFF. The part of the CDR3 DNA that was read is TGTGCCAGTAGTGCCCGGACAGGGTCCGGGACCGGGGAG.

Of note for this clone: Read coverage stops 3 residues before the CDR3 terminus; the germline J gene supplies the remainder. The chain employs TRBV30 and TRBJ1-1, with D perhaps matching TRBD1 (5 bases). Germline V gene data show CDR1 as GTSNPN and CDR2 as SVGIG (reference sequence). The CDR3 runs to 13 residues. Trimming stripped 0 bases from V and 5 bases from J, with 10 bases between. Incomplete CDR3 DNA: TGTGCCTGGAGTGTACGCGGGGGAACTGAA. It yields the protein CAWSVRGGTE. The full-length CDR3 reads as CAWSVRGGTEAFF.